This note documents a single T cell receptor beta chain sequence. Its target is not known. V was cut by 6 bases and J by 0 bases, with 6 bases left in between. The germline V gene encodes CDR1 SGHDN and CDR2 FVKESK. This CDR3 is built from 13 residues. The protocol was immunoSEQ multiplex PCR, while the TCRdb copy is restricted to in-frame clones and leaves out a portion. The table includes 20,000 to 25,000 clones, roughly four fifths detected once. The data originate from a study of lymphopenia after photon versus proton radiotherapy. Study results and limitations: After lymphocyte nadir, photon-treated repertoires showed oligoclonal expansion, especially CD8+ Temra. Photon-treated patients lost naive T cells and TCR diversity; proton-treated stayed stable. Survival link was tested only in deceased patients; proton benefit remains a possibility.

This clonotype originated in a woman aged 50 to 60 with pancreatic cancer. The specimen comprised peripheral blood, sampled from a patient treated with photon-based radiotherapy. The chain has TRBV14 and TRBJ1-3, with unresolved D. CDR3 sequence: CASREGSGNTIYF. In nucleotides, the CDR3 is TGTGCCAGCAGGGAAGGCTCTGGAAACACCATATATTTT.